This T cell receptor (beta chain) was recorded in a study of metastatic and nonmetastatic thyroid tumors (dated by TCRdb to the early 2020s). Concerning the study at large: The researchers compared repertoires between peripheral blood samples and tumor or nodule tissue samples from patients with malignant or benign thyroid disease. The paper's findings and limits, for the study overall: In both blood and tumor samples, malignant tumors were reported to have significantly higher TCR beta diversity than benign nodules.

On this clone itself: No cognate antigen has been identified for it. No per-base quality is available; no much larger clone lies one base away.

Library preparation was by PCR. The instrument was an Illumina HiSeq 4000. The TCR beta-chain CDR3 region of each patient was profiled by high-throughput sequencing. Turning to the authors' computational methods: A classifier to discriminate distant-metastatic papillary thyroid cancer patients was built from CDR3 differences across clinicopathological groups. Repertoire diversity was assessed with the Shannon index, and tumor-blood repertoire similarity with the Morisita-Horn index. TCRdb itself trimmed the public reads at Q25 with fastp, ran MiXCR and retained productive beta chains. What appears here as the V and J calls and clone size reflects TCRdb's work, not the paper's. The sample includes roughly 30,000 clones, with approximately 19% observed a single time. 6.5% to 8.5% of the sample is taken by the ten largest. Before undergoing thyroid surgery, none of the patients had been given any kind of treatment. Using T-cell receptor beta sequencing, the researchers looked back retrospectively at clinical samples from patients, gathered between about 2011 and 2019.

The sequenced sample was blood. This clonotype was obtained from a female donor with papillary thyroid cancer or a benign thyroid nodule (not recorded which). Some clones in this sample may be carry-over from other donors' samples.

The CDR3 sequence is CSASTRTSGSYEQYF. Here is the DNA: TGCAGTGCTAGTACCCGGACTAGCGGATCCTACGAGCAGTACTTC. The receptor chain draws on TRBV20-1 and TRBJ2-7; TRBD2 agrees with 10 junctional bases. Per the germline V gene (reference sequence), DFQATT is the CDR1 and SNEGSKA is the CDR2. Compared with germline, V lacks 3 bases and J lacks 1 base; bases without a gene match: 6. Inclusive of the bounding cysteine and phenylalanine, the CDR3 is 15 residues long. Left in the record is the CDR3 DNA by itself, 45 bases read in frame from the first base.